This T cell receptor (beta chain) was found in a study of T-cell reconstitution after alpha-beta-depleted transplantation in children. General observations from the study: It was reported that alpha-beta T cells came from several hundred expanded graft clones (about two months after transplant). Newly produced T cells mostly accounted for T-cell counts and diversity one year post-transplant.

Unique molecular identifiers were incorporated when the TCRbeta library was constructed. TCRdb fed the PCR reads into MiXCR, producing one record per CDR3 protein. Of over 400,000 distinct CDR3 sequences listed, 43% are singletons. Note on this clonotype: The target antigen is unknown.

The CDR3 runs 14 residues. The V gene lost 5 bases and the J gene lost 4 bases, with 14 bases spanning the gap. Germline V gene data show CDR1 as MDHEN and CDR2 as SYDVKM. The sample consisted of PBMCs, taken before TCRalphabeta/CD19-depleted stem cell transplant. This sequence joins TRBV28 and TRBJ2-5; D is perhaps TRBD2 (6 bases). The origin of this receptor is a girl aged 2 to 9 with aplastic anemia, due to receive a stem cell transplant. CDR3 sequence (DNA): TGTGCCAGCAGTCCTCGGGCCGGGAGAGAGACCCAGTACTTC. Encoded protein: CASSPRAGRETQYF.